This T cell receptor (beta chain) stems from a study of blood T cells in healthy people across ages. Study findings and constraints: Donor CMV infection status was unknown, possibly confounding age-related changes in expanded clonotypes.

Caucasian individuals from Russia who were healthy and aged about 6 to 90 acted as donors. A second PCR of roughly 7 to 11 cycles used a sample-barcoded 5' primer and a J-beta primer mix. Every sample gave at least 2.5 million paired-end reads containing CDR3. TCRdb processed the 5' RACE reads anew with MiXCR; each CDR3 protein has one entry. The table includes 650,000 to 900,000 distinct CDR3 sequences, approximately 65% detected once. As regards this clonotype: Its antigen is still unknown.

The clonotype originates from a man younger than 45 in good health. Sequencing was done on a sample of blood.

The CDR3 sequence: CASTLPGQGRYEQYF. In DNA, the CDR3 is TGTGCCAGCACTCTACCGGGACAGGGAAGATACGAGCAGTACTTC. The chain couples TRBV6-1 to TRBJ2-1; TRBD1 matches at 9 bases. The DNA end lines up better with TRBJ2-7; the J call may be wrong. There are 15 residues in the CDR3. From germline, CDR1 is MNHNS and CDR2 SASEGT.